This is a list of T cell receptor beta chains from one sample in a study of cytomegalovirus exposure and HLA in healthy donors. Using immunoSEQ multiplex PCR, the repertoire was profiled, and TCRdb retains in-frame clones only, with some absent. The repertoire table contains roughly 80,000 clones. Sequenced material: PBMCs. The receptor source for this set is a girl aged 10-17 years in good health and CMV-seropositive. Both conserved end residues are part of each CDR3. D genes are given only for firm matches. Clone size appears in some rows only: once, few, many, or a class for an expanded clone.

.,TRBD1,TRBJ2-3,TRBV28,CASRGTGERDTQYF,TGTGCCAGCAGGGGGACAGGGGAACGGGATACGCAGTATTTT
.,.,TRBJ2-1,TRBV11-2,CASSLMGRGAIYNEQFF,TGTGCCAGCAGCTTAATGGGGAGGGGGGCCATCTACAATGAGCAGTTCTTC
.,.,TRBJ1-1,TRBV7-6,CASSPTNDRLKAFF,TGTGCCAGCAGCCCGACTAATGACAGGCTTAAAGCTTTCTTT
.,TRBD1,TRBJ1-6,TRBV7-2,CASSPYRGGSPLHF,TGTGCCAGCAGCCCCTACAGGGGCGGTTCACCCCTCCACTTT
.,.,TRBJ1-1,TRBV29-1,CSVEVGGKNTEDFF,TGCAGCGTTGAAGTTGGCGGCAAGAACACTGAAGATTTCTTT
.,.,TRBJ1-2,TRBV29-1,CSVVSEIYGYTF,TGCAGCGTTGTGTCGGAGATATATGGCTACACCTTC
.,TRBD2,TRBJ2-1,TRBV28,CASSLGLAGGNEQFF,TGTGCCAGCAGCTTGGGACTAGCGGGGGGAAATGAGCAGTTCTTC
medium-sized,.,TRBJ2-7,TRBV10-3,CAISEGEGDEQYF,TGTGCCATCAGTGAGGGGGAGGGGGACGAGCAGTACTTC
.,TRBD2,TRBJ2-3,TRBV4-1,CASRESSRTSGTDTQYF,TGCGCCAGCAGGGAAAGTAGTCGGACTAGCGGCACAGATACGCAGTATTTT
.,.,TRBJ1-1,TRBV9,CASSVVSRDWTEAFF,TGTGCCAGCAGCGTAGTATCCAGGGATTGGACTGAAGCTTTCTTT
.,.,TRBJ1-1,TRBV30,CAWTEMNTEAFF,TGTGCCTGGACAGAAATGAACACTGAAGCTTTCTTT
.,TRBD1,TRBJ1-6,TRBV6-5,CASRTGGLGTPLHF,TGTGCCAGCAGGACAGGGGGCCTGGGGACACCCCTCCACTTT
large,TRBD1,TRBJ1-2,TRBV4-3,CASSQTMTGEDYGYTF,TGCGCCAGCAGCCAGACCATGACAGGGGAGGACTATGGCTACACCTTC
.,.,TRBJ1-1,TRBV5-1,CASSQVATEAFF,TGCGCCAGCAGCCAGGTCGCCACTGAAGCTTTCTTT
.,TRBD1,TRBJ1-2,TRBV28,CASGGTVLGYTF,TGTGCCAGCGGTGGGACAGTTTTAGGCTACACCTTC
.,.,TRBJ2-3,TRBV13,CASSTGSTDTQYF,TGTGCCAGTTCGACAGGATCCACAGATACGCAGTATTTT
.,.,TRBJ1-1,TRBV6-1,CASRRDRTMNTEAFF,TGTGCCAGCAGGAGAGACAGGACCATGAACACTGAAGCTTTCTTT
.,TRBD1,TRBJ1-1,TRBV9,CASSGDRGHYTEAFF,TGTGCCAGCAGCGGAGACAGGGGGCACTACACTGAAGCTTTCTTT
.,.,TRBJ1-1,TRBV28,CASSRGNTEAFF,TGTGCCAGCAGCCGGGGGAACACTGAAGCTTTCTTT
.,.,TRBJ2-1,TRBV29-1,CSVEGGSGDEQFF,TGCAGCGTTGAAGGAGGGTCGGGGGATGAGCAGTTCTTC
.,TRBD1,TRBJ1-5,TRBV19,CASSPPGTGDQPQHF,TGTGCCAGTAGCCCCCCGGGGACAGGGGATCAGCCCCAGCATTTT
.,.,TRBJ1-1,TRBV5-4,CASSLDRGAFEAFF,TGTGCCAGCAGCTTGGATCGGGGGGCTTTTGAAGCTTTCTTT
.,.,TRBJ2-2,TRBV19,CASSIDLQGFTGELFF,TGTGCCAGTAGTATAGATCTACAGGGTTTTACCGGGGAGCTGTTTTTT
.,.,TRBJ1-1,TRBV5-1,CARSWGGEAFF,TGCGCCAGAAGCTGGGGAGGTGAAGCTTTCTTT
.,.,TRBJ1-1,TRBV29-1,CSGGGQYTEAFF,TGCAGCGGGGGAGGGCAGTACACTGAAGCTTTCTTT
.,TRBD1,TRBJ2-3,TRBV6-5,CASSSTPGQGADTQYF,TGTGCCAGCAGTTCGACGCCGGGACAGGGGGCAGATACGCAGTATTTT
.,TRBD1,TRBJ1-2,TRBV5-1,CASSLHWDRVDGYTF,TGCGCCAGCAGCTTGCACTGGGACAGGGTTGATGGCTACACCTTC
.,TRBD1,TRBJ1-2,TRBV19,CASVRDRGAIYGYTF,TGTGCCAGTGTCCGGGACAGGGGTGCGATATATGGCTACACCTTC
.,.,TRBJ1-1,TRBV5-1,CASQTPDSEAFF,TGCGCCAGCCAAACACCGGACAGTGAAGCTTTCTTT
.,TRBD1,TRBJ2-5,TRBV13,CASSPGQAGTQYF,TGTGCCAGCAGCCCGGGACAGGCGGGGACCCAGTACTTC
.,TRBD1,TRBJ2-2,TRBV27,CASRERTGNTGELFF,TGTGCCAGCAGGGAAAGGACAGGGAACACCGGGGAGCTGTTTTTT
.,.,TRBJ1-4,TRBV7-6,CASSRGQGISTNEKLFF,TGTGCCAGCAGTAGGGGCCAGGGAATAAGTACTAATGAAAAACTGTTTTTT
.,.,TRBJ1-1,TRBV19,CASALGAEAFF,TGTGCCAGCGCACTGGGAGCTGAAGCTTTCTTT
.,TRBD1,TRBJ1-2,TRBV6-1,CASSEEDRAFGYTF,TGTGCCAGCAGTGAAGAGGACAGGGCGTTTGGCTACACCTTC
.,.,TRBJ1-5,TRBV2,CASKNRVSQPQHF,TGTGCCAGCAAGAACAGGGTAAGCCAGCCCCAGCATTTT
.,.,TRBJ1-1,TRBV7-3,CASSLYGGENTEAFF,TGTGCCAGCAGCTTATACGGGGGGGAGAACACTGAAGCTTTCTTT
.,.,TRBJ1-5,TRBV19,CASSIGSPQALDQPQHF,TGTGCCAGTAGTATCGGTTCTCCACAGGCCCTAGATCAGCCCCAGCATTTT
.,.,TRBJ2-2,TRBV7-7,CASSPRRDNTGELFF,TGTGCTAGCAGCCCCCGACGGGATAACACCGGGGAGCTGTTTTTT
.,TRBD1,TRBJ1-4,TRBV4-1,CASTGTGTTSNEKLFF,TGCGCCAGCACGGGGACAGGAACGACTTCCAATGAAAAACTGTTTTTT
.,TRBD1,TRBJ2-7,TRBV5-1,CASSLGDRVSYEQYF,TGCGCCAGCAGCTTGGGGGACAGGGTCTCCTACGAGCAGTACTTC
.,TRBD1,TRBJ1-6,TRBV7-6,CASSERTGGNNSPLHF,TGTGCCAGCAGTGAGCGGACAGGGGGAAATAATTCACCCCTCCACTTT
.,TRBD1,TRBJ2-5,TRBV25-1,CASSVTGTGGETQYF,TGTGCCAGCAGTGTCACCGGGACAGGGGGAGAGACCCAGTACTTC
.,.,TRBJ1-4,TRBV6-5,CASGSSGSNEKLFF,TGTGCCAGCGGGTCGTCAGGGTCTAATGAAAAACTGTTTTTT
.,TRBD1,TRBJ1-2,TRBV6-6,CASSYGTGEDYGYTF,TGTGCCAGCAGTTACGGGACAGGGGAGGACTATGGCTACACCTTC
.,.,TRBJ2-2,TRBV4-1,CASSQTGSLRAGELFF,TGCGCCAGCAGCCAAACAGGGTCGCTTAGGGCCGGGGAGCTGTTTTTT
.,.,TRBJ1-2,TRBV5-1,CASSQGNNYGYTF,TGCGCCAGCAGCCAGGGGAACAACTATGGCTACACCTTC
.,.,TRBJ1-2,TRBV9,CASSTGVTNYGYTF,TGTGCCAGCAGTACAGGAGTAACTAACTATGGCTACACCTTC
.,.,TRBJ1-5,TRBV27,CASSPHPGTLSDQPQHF,TGTGCCAGCAGTCCCCACCCCGGTACTCTGTCGGATCAGCCCCAGCATTTT
.,.,TRBJ1-1,TRBV19,CASSIDWWSGPRNTEAFF,TGTGCCAGTAGTATAGATTGGTGGTCAGGGCCCCGAAACACTGAAGCTTTCTTT
.,.,TRBJ1-4,TRBV6-6,CASSSIQDIDEKLFF,TGTGCCAGCAGTTCCATACAGGACATTGATGAAAAACTGTTTTTT
.,TRBD1,TRBJ2-1,TRBV28,CASSKRGWDRVIHEQFF,TGTGCCAGCAGCAAAAGGGGTTGGGACAGGGTGATTCATGAGCAGTTCTTC
.,.,TRBJ1-4,TRBV9,CASSVGRGEEKLFF,TGTGCCAGCAGCGTCGGCAGGGGTGAAGAAAAACTGTTTTTT
.,.,TRBJ2-1,TRBV19,CASSNRDNEQFF,TGTGCCAGTAGTAACAGGGACAATGAGCAGTTCTTC
.,.,TRBJ2-2,TRBV7-6,CASSLVAPGELFF,TGTGCCAGCAGCTTAGTGGCCCCCGGGGAGCTGTTTTTT
.,.,TRBJ1-1,TRBV4-3,CASSQDITEDTEAFF,TGCGCCAGCAGCCAAGATATTACTGAAGACACTGAAGCTTTCTTT
.,.,TRBJ1-6,TRBV27,CASSLSGLPLHF,TGTGCCAGCAGTTTATCTGGGCTACCCCTCCACTTT
.,TRBD2,TRBJ2-3,TRBV5-4,CASSFSAGGATDTQYF,TGTGCCAGCAGCTTTTCGGCGGGGGGGGCCACAGATACGCAGTATTTT
.,.,TRBJ2-6,TRBV4-1,CASSQDASGSYSGANVLTF,TGCGCCAGCAGCCAAGATGCATCAGGCTCCTACTCTGGGGCCAACGTCCTGACTTTC
.,.,TRBJ2-2,TRBV18,CASSPSAGQSNTGELFF,TGTGCCAGCTCACCATCGGCCGGACAGTCGAACACCGGGGAGCTGTTTTTT